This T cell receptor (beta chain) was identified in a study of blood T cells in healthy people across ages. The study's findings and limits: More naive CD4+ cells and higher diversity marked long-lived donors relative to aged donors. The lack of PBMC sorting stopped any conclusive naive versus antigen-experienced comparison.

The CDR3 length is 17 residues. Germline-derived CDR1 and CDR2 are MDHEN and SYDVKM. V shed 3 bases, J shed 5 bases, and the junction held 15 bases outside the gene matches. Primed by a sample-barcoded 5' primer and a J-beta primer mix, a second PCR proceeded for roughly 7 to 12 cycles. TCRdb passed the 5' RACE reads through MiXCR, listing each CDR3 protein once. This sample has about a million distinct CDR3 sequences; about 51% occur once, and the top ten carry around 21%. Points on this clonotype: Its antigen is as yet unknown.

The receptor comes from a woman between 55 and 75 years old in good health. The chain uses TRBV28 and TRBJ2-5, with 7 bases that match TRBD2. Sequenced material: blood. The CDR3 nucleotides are TGTGCCAGCAGTTTCCCTTGGACACGGTGGGAGGGGGAGACCCAGTACTTC. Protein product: CASSFPWTRWEGETQYF. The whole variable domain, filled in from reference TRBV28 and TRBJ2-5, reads DVKVTQSSRYLVKRTGEKVFLECVQDMDHENMFWYRQDPGLGLRLIYFSYDVKMKEKGDIPEGYSVSREKKERFSLILESASTNQTSMYLCASSFPWTRWEGETQYFGPGTRLLVL.